The 12 T cell receptor beta chains below were found in one sample sequenced in a study of long-term antiretroviral therapy in people with HIV. immunoSEQ v3.0 was run at survey level. Using immunoSEQ multiplex PCR, the repertoire was profiled, and TCRdb retains in-frame clones only, with some absent. Among about 18,000 clones, about nine tenths were seen once, and the ten largest hold roughly 10%. The sequencing used unsorted PBMCs, collected 3 years after starting antiretroviral therapy. The origin of the receptors is a man in his forties or fifties with HIV.

The chain links TRBV15 to TRBJ1-2; D is possibly TRBD1 (5 bases). The germline V gene encodes CDR1 LNHNV and CDR2 YYDKDF (reference sequence). V lost 1 base and J 3 bases, leaving 6 bases between the germline ends. The CDR3 is 13 amino acids. The CDR3 bases are TGTGCCACCAGCAGAGGGGACGACTATGGCTACACCTTC. It is translated as CATSRGDDYGYTF.

For the CDR3, the DNA is TGTGCCAGCAGCGGACGGACAGGGGGCGTTATCGGGGAGCTGTTTTTT. Protein sequence: CASSGRTGGVIGELFF. The gene calls are TRBV7-8 and TRBJ2-2; 11 nucleotides agree with TRBD1. Trimming at V came to 5 bases and at J to 7 bases, leaving 9 bases not matched to a gene. Germline lookup yields CDR1 SGHVS and CDR2 FQNEAQ. This CDR3 comprises 16 residues.

The chain links TRBV2 to TRBJ2-2, with 9 bases lining up with TRBD2. V lost 4 bases, J lost 7 bases, and 10 bases stayed unmatched. This CDR3 has 16 residues. Germline CDR1 reads SNHLY; CDR2 reads FYNNEI. The CDR3 nucleotides are TGTGCCAGCAGTGTACGGGCGGGGGGGCCGAACGGGGAGCTGTTTTTT. It is translated as CASSVRAGGPNGELFF.

The V and J genes are TRBV30 and TRBJ2-7, with D possibly called TRBD1 or TRBD2 (6 bases each). The CDR3 is 12 amino acids. The ends were cut back, 8 bases at V and 5 bases at J, with 16 bases in the middle. Germline V lookup: CDR1 GTSNPN, CDR2 SVGIG (reference sequence). DNA of the CDR3: TGTGCCCTGGCGGCCGGGGGCCACGAGCAGTACTTC. Its protein is CALAAGGHEQYF.

This chain links TRBV7-6 with TRBJ2-7, with no clear D. The CDR3 covers 12 residues. Between the trimmed V and J ends, which lost 5 bases and 4 bases, there was a span of 9 bases. CDR1 and CDR2 from the germline V gene are SGHVS and FNYEAQ. As DNA, the CDR3 is TGTGCCAGCAGCCCTTTAGGGTACGAGCAGTACTTC. The encoded protein is CASSPLGYEQYF.

The chain has TRBV9 and TRBJ2-7, with D perhaps matching TRBD2 (5 bases). V dropped 0 bases and J dropped 3 bases, with 10 bases sitting between them. Germline V gene sequence: CDR1 SGDLS, CDR2 YYNGEE. This CDR3 has 14 residues. CDR3 nucleotides: TGTGCCAGCAGCGTAGAGGCCGGGGTCTACGAGCAGTACTTC. It translates to CASSVEAGVYEQYF.

This clone was seen a handful of times. J is TRBJ2-3 and V is TRBV6-1; either TRBD1 or TRBD2 may supply D (6 bases each). The germline V and J ends were trimmed by 4 bases and 6 bases, with 14 bases remaining between them. The germline gives CDR1 MNHNS, CDR2 SASEGT. This CDR3 has 14 residues. Written as DNA, the CDR3 is TGTGCCAGCAGTGGGGGGGCCGAGACGGATACGCAGTATTTT. Protein: CASSGGAETDTQYF.

With regard to this clone: A read error may produce the germline difference seen at one junction end. The chain employs TRBV27 and TRBJ2-1, with D possibly matching TRBD2 (5 bases). The CDR3 is 12 residues long. Germline values: CDR1 MNHEY, CDR2 SMNVEV (reference sequence). The DNA for the CDR3 is TGTGCCAGCAGTCCTAGCTACGATGAGCAGTTCTTC. This translates into CASSPSYDEQFF.

V gene TRBV30 combines with J gene TRBJ2-7; no definite D call. CDR1 is GTSNPN, CDR2 SVGIG, per germline (reference sequence). The CDR3 length is 12 residues. Deletions cut 2 bases from V and 9 bases from J, with 14 bases between. This chain's CDR3 is CAWSYGPRVQYF. CDR3 nucleotides: TGTGCCTGGAGTTACGGTCCCCGGGTGCAGTACTTC.

The J gene is TRBJ1-1, the V gene TRBV6-6; TRBD1 agrees at 10 bases. The CDR3 totals 14 residues. Germline loops: CDR1 MNHNY, CDR2 SVGAGI (reference sequence). J gave up 4 bases and V 6 bases, and 5 bases lay outside the gene matches. The CDR3 region has the DNA TGTGCCAGCAGCCCCGGGACAGGGGTCACTGAAGCTTTCTTT. Protein product: CASSPGTGVTEAFF.

The chain couples TRBV19 to TRBJ1-6; D perhaps matches TRBD1 (5 bases). CDR3 length: 14 residues. CDR1 and CDR2 (germline): LNHDA, SQIVND (reference sequence). Trimming took 6 bases from V and 3 from J, leaving 9 bases between them. CDR3 nucleotides: TGTGCCAGTAGCGGGGGAAACTATAATTCACCCCTCCACTTT. Protein: CASSGGNYNSPLHF.

V is TRBV2 and J is TRBJ1-2; D is uncertain. The CDR3 has 12 amino acids. Germline CDR1 SNHLY, CDR2 FYNNEI. V lost 9 bases, J lost 1 base, and 9 bases lay in between. CDR3 amino acids: CASSTVNYGYTF. CDR3 DNA: TGTGCCAGTTCGACCGTTAACTATGGCTACACCTTC.